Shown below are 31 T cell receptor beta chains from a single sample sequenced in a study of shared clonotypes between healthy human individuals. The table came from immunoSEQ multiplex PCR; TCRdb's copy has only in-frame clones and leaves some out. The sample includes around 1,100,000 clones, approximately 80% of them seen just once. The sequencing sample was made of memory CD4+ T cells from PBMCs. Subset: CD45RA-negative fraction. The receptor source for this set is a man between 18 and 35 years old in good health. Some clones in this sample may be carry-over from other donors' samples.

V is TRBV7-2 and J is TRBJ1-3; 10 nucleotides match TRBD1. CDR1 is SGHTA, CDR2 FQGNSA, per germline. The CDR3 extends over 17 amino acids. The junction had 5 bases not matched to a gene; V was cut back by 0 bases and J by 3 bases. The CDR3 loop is CASSLALTGGFGNTIYF. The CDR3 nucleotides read TGTGCCAGCAGCTTAGCCCTGACAGGGGGCTTTGGAAACACCATATATTTT.

CDR3 sequence reads: CASRLGTDTQYF. CDR3 nucleotides: TGTGCCAGCAGGCTAGGCACAGATACGCAGTATTTT. The chain combines TRBV27 with TRBJ2-3; D gene unclear. The length of the CDR3 is 12 residues. Germline V gives CDR1 MNHEY, CDR2 SMNVEV (reference sequence). Trimming took 6 bases from V and 1 from J, leaving 5 bases between them.

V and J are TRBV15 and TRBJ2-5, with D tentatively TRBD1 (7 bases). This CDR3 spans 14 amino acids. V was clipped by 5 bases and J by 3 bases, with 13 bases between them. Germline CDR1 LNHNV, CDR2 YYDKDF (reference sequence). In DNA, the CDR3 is TGTGCCACCAGCCCCAGGGGGGTGGAAGAGACCCAGTACTTC. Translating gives CATSPRGVEETQYF.

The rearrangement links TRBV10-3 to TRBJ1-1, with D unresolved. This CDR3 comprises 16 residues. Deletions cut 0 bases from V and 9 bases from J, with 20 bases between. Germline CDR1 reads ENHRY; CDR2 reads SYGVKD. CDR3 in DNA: TGTGCCATCAGTGAGTCTCGGGGTTTAGGCAACAGAAAAGCTTTCTTT. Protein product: CAISESRGLGNRKAFF.

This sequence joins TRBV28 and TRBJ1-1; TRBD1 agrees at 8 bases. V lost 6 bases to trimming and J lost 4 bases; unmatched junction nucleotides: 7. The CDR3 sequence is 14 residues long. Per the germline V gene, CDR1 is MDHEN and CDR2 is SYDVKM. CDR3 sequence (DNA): TGTGCCAGCAGAACAACAGGGGGGGGCACTGAAGCTTTCTTT. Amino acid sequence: CASRTTGGGTEAFF. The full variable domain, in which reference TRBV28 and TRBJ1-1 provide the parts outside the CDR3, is DVKVTQSSRYLVKRTGEKVFLECVQDMDHENMFWYRQDPGLGLRLIYFSYDVKMKEKGDIPEGYSVSREKKERFSLILESASTNQTSMYLCASRTTGGGTEAFFGQGTRLTVV.

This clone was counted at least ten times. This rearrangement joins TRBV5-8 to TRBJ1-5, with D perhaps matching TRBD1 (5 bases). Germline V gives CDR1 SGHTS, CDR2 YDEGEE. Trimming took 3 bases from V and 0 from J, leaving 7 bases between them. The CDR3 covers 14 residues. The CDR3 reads CASSWGYSNQPQHF. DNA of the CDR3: TGTGCCAGCAGCTGGGGGTATAGCAATCAGCCCCAGCATTTT. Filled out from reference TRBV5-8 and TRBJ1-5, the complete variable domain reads EAGVTQSPTHLIKTRGQQATLRCSPISGHTSVYWYQQALGLGLQFLLWYDEGEERNRGNFPPRFSGRQFPNYSSELNVNALELEDSALYLCASSWGYSNQPQHFGDGTRLSIL.

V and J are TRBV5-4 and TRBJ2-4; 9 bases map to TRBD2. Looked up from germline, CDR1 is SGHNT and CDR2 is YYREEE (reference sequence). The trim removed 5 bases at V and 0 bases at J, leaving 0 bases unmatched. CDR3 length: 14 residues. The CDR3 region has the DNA TGTGCCAGCAGGCGGGGGGGAGCCAAAAACATTCAGTACTTC. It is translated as CASRRGGAKNIQYF.

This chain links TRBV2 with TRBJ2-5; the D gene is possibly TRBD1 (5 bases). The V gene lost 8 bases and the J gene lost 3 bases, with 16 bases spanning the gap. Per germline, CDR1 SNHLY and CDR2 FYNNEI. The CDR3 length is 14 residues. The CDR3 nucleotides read TGTGCCAGCGGGGTAGGGGCTGGGGAAGAGACCCAGTACTTC. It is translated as CASGVGAGEETQYF.

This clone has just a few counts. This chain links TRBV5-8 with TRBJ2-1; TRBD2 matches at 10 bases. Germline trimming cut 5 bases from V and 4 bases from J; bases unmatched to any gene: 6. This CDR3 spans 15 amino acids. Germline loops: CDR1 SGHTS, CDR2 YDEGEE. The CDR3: CASSIGLAEYNEQFF. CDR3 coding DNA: TGTGCCAGCAGTATAGGACTAGCGGAATACAATGAGCAGTTCTTC. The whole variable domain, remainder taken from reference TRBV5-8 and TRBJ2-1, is EAGVTQSPTHLIKTRGQQATLRCSPISGHTSVYWYQQALGLGLQFLLWYDEGEERNRGNFPPRFSGRQFPNYSSELNVNALELEDSALYLCASSIGLAEYNEQFFGPGTRLTVL.

The CDR3 spells CASSQPGGYEQYF. DNA for the CDR3: TGTGCCAGCAGCCAACCGGGGGGCTACGAGCAGTACTTC. The rearrangement joins TRBV4-2 to TRBJ2-7; the match to TRBD2 covers 7 bases. CDR1 is LGHNA, CDR2 YNFKEQ, per germline. There are 13 residues in the CDR3. Germline trimming cut 2 bases from V and 3 bases from J; bases unmatched to any gene: 1.

CDR3 bases: TGTGCCAGCAGTGTCGCGGGTACAGCCAACGAGCAGTACTTC. Translation gives CASSVAGTANEQYF. The chain is built from TRBV6-6 and TRBJ2-7, with TRBD2 as a possible D gene (5 bases). CDR3 size: 14 residues. Germline assignment: CDR1 MNHNY and CDR2 SVGAGI (reference sequence). Between the trimmed V and J ends, which lost 5 bases and 5 bases, there was a span of 16 bases.

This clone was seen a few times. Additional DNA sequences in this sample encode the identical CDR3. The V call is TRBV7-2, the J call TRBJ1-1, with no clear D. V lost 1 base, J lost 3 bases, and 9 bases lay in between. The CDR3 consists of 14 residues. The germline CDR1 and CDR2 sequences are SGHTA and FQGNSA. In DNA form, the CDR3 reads TGTGCCAGCAGCTTAGTGGGAGGTGACACTGAAGCTTTCTTT. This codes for CASSLVGGDTEAFF.

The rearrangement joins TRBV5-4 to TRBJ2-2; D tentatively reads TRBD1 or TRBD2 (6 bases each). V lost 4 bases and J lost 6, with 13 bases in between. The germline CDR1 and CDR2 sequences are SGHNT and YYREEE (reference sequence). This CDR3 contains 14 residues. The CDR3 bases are TGTGCCAGCAGCCCCGGGGGCCCTCCCGGGGAGCTGTTTTTT. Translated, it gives CASSPGGPPGELFF.

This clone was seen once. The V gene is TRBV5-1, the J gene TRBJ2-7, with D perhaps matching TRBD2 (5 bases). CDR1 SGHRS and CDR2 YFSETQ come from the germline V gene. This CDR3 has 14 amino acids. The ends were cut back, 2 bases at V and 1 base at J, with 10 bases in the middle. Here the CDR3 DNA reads TGCGCCAGCAGCTTACGGGGTGAATCCTACGAGCAGTACTTC. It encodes CASSLRGESYEQYF.

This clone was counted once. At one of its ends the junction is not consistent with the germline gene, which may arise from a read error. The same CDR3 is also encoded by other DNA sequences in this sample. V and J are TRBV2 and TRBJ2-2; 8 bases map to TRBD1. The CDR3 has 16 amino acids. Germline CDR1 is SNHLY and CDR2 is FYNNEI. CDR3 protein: CASSGTGVGLTGELSF. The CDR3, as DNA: TGTGCCAGCTCCGGGACAGGTGTCGGTCTCACCGGGGAGCTGTCTTTT. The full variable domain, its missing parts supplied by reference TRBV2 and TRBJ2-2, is EPEVTQTPSHQVTQMGQEVILRCVPISNHLYFYWYRQILGQKVEFLVSFYNNEISEKSEIFDDQFSVERPDGSNFTLKIRSTKLEDSAMYFCASSGTGVGLTGELSFGEGSRLTVL.

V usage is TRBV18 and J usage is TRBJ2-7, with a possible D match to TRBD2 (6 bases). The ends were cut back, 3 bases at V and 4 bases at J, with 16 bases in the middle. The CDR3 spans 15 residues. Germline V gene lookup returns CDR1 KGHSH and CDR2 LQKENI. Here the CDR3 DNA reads TGTGCCAGCTCACCCGGGACTCTCGACGCTTACGAGCAGTACTTC. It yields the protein CASSPGTLDAYEQYF.

The CDR3 is CASSLGGRRGNEQFF. The CDR3 bases are TGTGCCAGCAGTTTAGGCGGGAGGCGGGGGAATGAGCAGTTCTTC. J is TRBJ2-1 and V is TRBV27; 8 bases are shared with TRBD2. CDR3 length equals 15 residues. Germline V CDR1 and CDR2: MNHEY, SMNVEV (reference sequence). V was clipped by 2 bases and J by 7 bases; unmatched bases: 7.

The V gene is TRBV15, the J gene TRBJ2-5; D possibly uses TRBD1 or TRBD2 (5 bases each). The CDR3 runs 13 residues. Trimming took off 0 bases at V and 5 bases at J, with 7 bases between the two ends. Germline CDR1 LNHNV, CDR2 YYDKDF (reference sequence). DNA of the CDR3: TGTGCCACCAGCAGAGATGAGGGGGAGACCCAGTACTTC. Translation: CATSRDEGETQYF.

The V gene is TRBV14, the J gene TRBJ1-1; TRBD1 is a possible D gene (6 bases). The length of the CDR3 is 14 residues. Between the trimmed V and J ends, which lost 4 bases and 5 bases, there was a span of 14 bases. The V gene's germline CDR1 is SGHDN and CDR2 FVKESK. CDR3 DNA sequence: TGTGCCAGCAGCCGGACGGGGGGCGTAACTGAAGCTTTCTTT. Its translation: CASSRTGGVTEAFF.

CDR3 in DNA: TGCGCCAGCAGCCTACAGACAGGGACCGGGGAGCTGTTTTTT. Its protein product is CASSLQTGTGELFF. This rearrangement joins TRBV5-1 to TRBJ2-2, with TRBD1 identical over 7 bases. There are 14 residues in the CDR3. The germline V gene encodes CDR1 SGHRS and CDR2 YFSETQ. With 4 bases clipped from V and 5 bases from J, the junction kept 5 bases outside the gene matches.

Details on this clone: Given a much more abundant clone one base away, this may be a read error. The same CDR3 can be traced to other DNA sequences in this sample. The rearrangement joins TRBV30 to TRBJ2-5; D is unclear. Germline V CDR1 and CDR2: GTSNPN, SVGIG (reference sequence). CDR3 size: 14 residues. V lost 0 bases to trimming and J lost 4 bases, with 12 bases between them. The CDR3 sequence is CAWSVRARRETQYF. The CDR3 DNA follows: TGTGCCTGGAGTGTTAGGGCGCGGCGAGAGACCCAGTACTTC.

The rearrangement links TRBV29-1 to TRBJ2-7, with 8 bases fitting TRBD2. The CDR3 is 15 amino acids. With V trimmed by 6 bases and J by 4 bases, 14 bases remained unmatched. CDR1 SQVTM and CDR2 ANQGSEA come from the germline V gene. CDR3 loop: CSVLPAGGGRYEQYF. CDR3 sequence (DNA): TGCAGCGTCCTCCCGGCGGGGGGAGGGCGGTACGAGCAGTACTTC.

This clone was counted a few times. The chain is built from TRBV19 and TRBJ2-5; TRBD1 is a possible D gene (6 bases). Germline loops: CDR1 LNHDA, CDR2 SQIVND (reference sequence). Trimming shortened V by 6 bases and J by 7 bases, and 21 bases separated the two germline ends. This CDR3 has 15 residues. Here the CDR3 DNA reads TGTGCCAGTAGCCAACAGGGTGGCCCAGGTTGGACCCAGTACTTC. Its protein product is CASSQQGGPGWTQYF.

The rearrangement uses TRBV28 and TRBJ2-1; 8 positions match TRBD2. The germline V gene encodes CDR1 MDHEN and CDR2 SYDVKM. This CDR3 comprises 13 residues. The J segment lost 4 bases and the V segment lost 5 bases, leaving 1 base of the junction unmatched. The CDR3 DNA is TGTGCCAGCAGTCGCGGGGGGTACAATGAGCAGTTCTTC. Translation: CASSRGGYNEQFF.

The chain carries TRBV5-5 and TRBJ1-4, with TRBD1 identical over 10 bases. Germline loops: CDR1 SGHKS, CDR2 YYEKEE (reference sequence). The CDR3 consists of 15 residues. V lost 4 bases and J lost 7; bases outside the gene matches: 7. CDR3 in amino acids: CASSRTGGIVEKLFF. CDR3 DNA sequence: TGTGCCAGCAGCCGGACAGGGGGAATAGTTGAAAAACTGTTTTTT.

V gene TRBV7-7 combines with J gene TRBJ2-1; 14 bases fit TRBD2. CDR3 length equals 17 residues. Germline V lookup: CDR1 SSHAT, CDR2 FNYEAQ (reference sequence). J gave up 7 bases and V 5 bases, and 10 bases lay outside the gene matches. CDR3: CASSAFPGLAGVNEQFF. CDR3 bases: TGTGCCAGCAGCGCTTTCCCGGGACTAGCGGGAGTTAATGAGCAGTTCTTC.

In DNA, the CDR3 is TGTGCCAGCAGCTTAGGGACAGGGGTTGCCGGGGAGCTGTTTTTT. It yields the protein CASSLGTGVAGELFF. V usage is TRBV13 and J usage is TRBJ2-2, with TRBD1 matching 8 bases. Losses at the gene ends were 0 bases for V and 6 bases for J; bases not matched to a gene: 3. The germline CDR1 and CDR2 sequences are PRHDT and FYEKMQ (reference sequence). This CDR3 has 15 residues.

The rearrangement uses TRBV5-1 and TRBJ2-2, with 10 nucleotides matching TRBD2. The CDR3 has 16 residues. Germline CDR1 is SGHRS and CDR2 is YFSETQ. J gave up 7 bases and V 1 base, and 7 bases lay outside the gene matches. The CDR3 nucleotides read TGCGCCAGCAGCTTGACTAGCGGGGCCGGTGGCGGGGAGCTGTTTTTT. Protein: CASSLTSGAGGGELFF.

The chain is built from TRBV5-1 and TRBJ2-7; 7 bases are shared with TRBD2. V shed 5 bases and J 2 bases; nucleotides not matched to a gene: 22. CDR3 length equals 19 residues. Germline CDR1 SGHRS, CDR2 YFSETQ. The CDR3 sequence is CASSELFYSELADTYEQYF. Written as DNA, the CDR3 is TGCGCCAGCAGTGAACTATTTTATAGTGAGCTAGCGGATACCTACGAGCAGTACTTC.

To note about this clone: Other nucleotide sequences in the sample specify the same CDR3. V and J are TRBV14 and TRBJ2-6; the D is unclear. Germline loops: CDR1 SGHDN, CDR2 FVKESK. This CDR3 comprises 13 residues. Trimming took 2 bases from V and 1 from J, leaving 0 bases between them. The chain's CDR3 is CASSQSGANVLTF. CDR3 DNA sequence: TGTGCCAGCAGCCAATCTGGGGCCAACGTCCTGACTTTC. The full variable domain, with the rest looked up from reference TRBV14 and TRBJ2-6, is EAGVTQFPSHSVIEKGQTVTLRCDPISGHDNLYWYRRVMGKEIKFLLHFVKESKQDESGMPNNRFLAERTGGTYSTLKVQPAELEDSGVYFCASSQSGANVLTFGAGSRLTVL.

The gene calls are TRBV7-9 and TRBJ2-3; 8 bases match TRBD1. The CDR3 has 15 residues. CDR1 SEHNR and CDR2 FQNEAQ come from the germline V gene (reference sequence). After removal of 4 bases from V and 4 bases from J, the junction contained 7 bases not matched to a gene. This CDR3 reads CASSSYRGNADTQYF. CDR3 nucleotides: TGTGCCAGCAGCTCTTACAGGGGGAACGCAGATACGCAGTATTTT.